This TCR beta chain came from a study of CD8+ T cells in alopecia areata. Study-wide findings and caveats: Especially in alopecia totalis/universalis, lesional scalp showed greater clonality than normal scalp did.

Comment on this clone: The antigen remains undetermined.

Peripheral blood and lesional scalp punch biopsies were taken from alopecia areata patients. It was cDNA, reverse transcribed from extracted RNA, that served as the sequencing template. This table comes from immunoSEQ multiplex PCR, and its TCRdb copy is limited to in-frame clones, with some not included. Among 140,000 to 150,000 clones listed, approximately 51% were seen once. Germline CDR1 SQVTM, CDR2 ANQGSEA. This CDR3 is built from 15 residues. Trimming took 1 base from V and 2 from J; bases not matched to a gene: 5. This specimen consisted of CD4+ T cells sorted from blood, obtained at week 0. The sequence came from a human donor with alopecia areata. The J gene is TRBJ2-7, the V gene TRBV29-1, with TRBD1 matching 10 bases. CDR3 sequence: CSVEGAGQGTYEQYF. The DNA for the CDR3 is TGCAGCGTTGAAGGGGCGGGACAGGGGACCTACGAGCAGTACTTC.